The 28 T cell receptor beta chains reported below all come from one sample, sequenced in a study of T cells in Graves' hyperthyroidism and ophthalmopathy. What was amplified from RNA transcripts were TCR beta CDR3 regions. In the first-round RT-PCR of the TCR CDR3, the HTBI primer set was used. In TCRdb, the multiplex PCR reads were re-called with MiXCR into one record per CDR3 protein. The sample has just under 750,000 distinct CDR3 sequences, 30% to 40% seen once. Material: blood. The receptors stem from a woman in her thirties or forties with Graves' hyperthyroidism.

Details on this clonotype: One junction end disagrees with the germline gene, perhaps due to a read error. The chain uses TRBV5-8 and TRBJ2-2; D might be TRBD2 (5 bases). The CDR3 extends over 15 amino acids. Germline CDR1 SGHTS, CDR2 YDEGEE. CDR3 nucleotides: TGTGCCAGCAGCTCCACAGCGCCGGATCCCGGGGAGCTGTCTTTT. Its translation is CASSSTAPDPGELSF.

The chain uses TRBV5-1 and TRBJ2-2, with D uncertain. CDR1 SGHRS and CDR2 YFSETQ come from the germline V gene. The V end lost 1 base, the J end lost 3 bases, and 7 bases lay between the germline ends. This CDR3 region has 14 residues. The DNA for the CDR3 is TGCGCCAGCAGCTTGATGCCAGACACCGGGGAGCTGTTTTTT. It is translated as CASSLMPDTGELFF.

This chain links TRBV5-1 with TRBJ2-5, with D tentatively TRBD1 (6 bases). V was shortened by 2 bases and J by 5 bases, with 10 bases between the two germline ends. Germline V gene data show CDR1 as SGHRS and CDR2 as YFSETQ. CDR3 size: 13 residues. CDR3 residues: CASSLTGYETQYF. CDR3 nucleotides: TGCGCCAGCAGCTTAACAGGGTATGAGACCCAGTACTTC.

This clonotype was counted ten times or more. The genes are TRBV2 and TRBJ1-1; D is uncertain. Germline V gives CDR1 SNHLY, CDR2 FYNNEI. V shed 7 bases and J shed 0 bases, with 12 bases lying between them. The CDR3 contains 14 residues. CDR3 sequence reads: CASTQEDMNTEAFF. CDR3 in DNA: TGTGCCAGCACTCAGGAGGATATGAACACTGAAGCTTTCTTT.

This clonotype came up a few times. The CDR3 region has the DNA TGTGCCAGCAGGACTGAGGTGGAAGCTTTCTTT. Protein sequence: CASRTEVEAFF. V and J are TRBV28 and TRBJ1-1; D gene ambiguous. CDR3 length: 11 residues. Trimming took off 6 bases at V and 8 bases at J, with 10 bases between the two ends. In germline, CDR1 is MDHEN, CDR2 SYDVKM.

This chain uses TRBV6-6 with TRBJ2-7; D gene ambiguous. Germline CDR1 reads MNHNY; CDR2 reads SVGAGI (reference sequence). Trimming took off 5 bases at V and 3 bases at J, with 14 bases between the two ends. This CDR3 has 14 amino acids. CDR3 bases: TGTGCCAGCAGTCCTTTGGATTTCCTCTACGAGCAGTACTTC. It codes for CASSPLDFLYEQYF.

In this sample, this clonotype turned up many times. The V call is TRBV7-9, the J call TRBJ1-5; maybe TRBD1 (5 bases). This CDR3 comprises 14 residues. Germline V lookup: CDR1 SEHNR, CDR2 FQNEAQ (reference sequence). The V end was cut by 5 bases, the J end by 4 bases, with 12 bases between. The CDR3 DNA is TGTGCCAGCAGCCCTTCGACAGCAAATCAGCCCCAGCATTTT. Protein sequence: CASSPSTANQPQHF.

As for this clonotype: An end of the junction does not agree with germline; a read error may underlie this. J is TRBJ2-2 and V is TRBV10-2; weak D call: TRBD1 (6 bases). Germline V gene data show CDR1 as WSHSY and CDR2 as SAAADI. The CDR3 is made up of 14 amino acids. Here the CDR3 reads CASSPTQGTGELFF. Written as DNA, the CDR3 is TGTGCCAGCAGCCCGACACAGGGCACCGGGGAGCTGTTTTTT.

This clonotype was found many times. The CDR3, as DNA: TGCAGCGTTGAAGACAATTGGGGACTTGCTGGCTATGGCTACACCTTC. Its translation: CSVEDNWGLAGYGYTF. This rearrangement joins TRBV29-1 to TRBJ1-2, with D tentatively TRBD1 (5 bases). Germline CDR1 reads SQVTM; CDR2 reads ANQGSEA. The CDR3 spans 16 residues. The ends were cut back, 0 bases at V and 4 bases at J, with 18 bases in the middle.

The gene calls are TRBV5-1 and TRBJ2-6; unclear D gene. This CDR3 has 13 residues. Looked up from germline, CDR1 is SGHRS and CDR2 is YFSETQ. Trimming cost V 5 bases and J 2 bases, with 5 bases left between them. The CDR3 nucleotides are TGCGCCAGCAGGCAGACTGGGGCCAACGTCCTGACTTTC. Protein product: CASRQTGANVLTF. Full variable domain (rest looked up from reference TRBV5-1 and TRBJ2-6): KAGVTQTPRYLIKTRGQQVTLSCSPISGHRSVSWYQQTPGQGLQFLFEYFSETQRNKGNFPGRFSGRQFSNSRSEMNVSTLELGDSALYLCASRQTGANVLTFGAGSRLTVL.

The chain couples TRBV28 to TRBJ2-5, with TRBD1 matching 8 bases. Germline values: CDR1 MDHEN, CDR2 SYDVKM. The CDR3 sequence is 19 residues long. Trimming at V came to 5 bases and at J to 2 bases, leaving 19 bases not matched to a gene. The CDR3 nucleotides are TGTGCCAGCAGTCACAACCTCGGACAGGGTATATGGGGACAAGAGACCCAGTACTTC. Residues: CASSHNLGQGIWGQETQYF.

A word on this clonotype: Being one base from a much bigger clone, this may be a read error. V and J are TRBV11-1 and TRBJ1-2, with D unclear. CDR3 length: 14 amino acids. Germline CDR1 and CDR2: SGHAT and FQDESV (reference sequence). Trimming left V 5 bases short and J 6 bases short, with 16 bases between. The CDR3 region is CASSPETGRHGYTF. CDR3 in DNA: TGTGCCAGCAGCCCTGAGACTGGACGCCATGGCTACACCTTC. The variable domain in full, with the rest retrieved from reference TRBV11-1 and TRBJ1-2, is EAEVAQSPRYKITEKSQAVAFWCDPISGHATLYWYRQILGQGPELLVQFQDESVVDDSQLPKDRFSAERLKGVDSTLKIQPAELGDSAMYLCASSPETGRHGYTFGSGTRLTVV.

The rearrangement joins TRBV29-1 to TRBJ1-1; possible D gene TRBD1, 6 bases. With 7 bases removed from V and 6 bases from J, the gap between germline ends came to 21 bases. Germline V lookup: CDR1 SQVTM, CDR2 ANQGSEA. The CDR3 consists of 14 residues. CDR3 amino acids: CSALLTGNFAEAFF. In DNA, the CDR3 is TGCAGCGCCCTTCTAACAGGGAATTTCGCTGAAGCTTTCTTT.

The chain is built from TRBV4-3 and TRBJ1-1, with a possible D match to TRBD1 (6 bases). CDR1 and CDR2 from the germline V gene are LGHNA and YSLEER. V lost 6 bases and J lost 0, with 11 bases in between. The CDR3 has 14 residues. The CDR3 protein is CASRAGTLNTEAFF. CDR3 nucleotides: TGCGCCAGCAGGGCCGGGACACTGAACACTGAAGCTTTCTTT.

This clonotype was recorded at least ten times. CDR3 loop: CATSRGGLETQYF. Here the CDR3 DNA reads TGTGCCACCAGCAGAGGAGGGCTCGAGACCCAGTACTTC. This chain joins TRBV15 and TRBJ2-5; a possible D gene is TRBD2 (5 bases). The germline CDR1 and CDR2 sequences are LNHNV and YYDKDF (reference sequence). The CDR3 is made up of 13 amino acids. Trimming cost V 1 base and J 5 bases, with 8 bases left between them.

This clonotype came up many times. The chain carries TRBV11-2 and TRBJ1-2; tentative D call: TRBD1 (5 bases). The CDR3 is 13 amino acids. Trimming stripped 5 bases from V and 7 bases from J, with 14 bases between. Germline V gives CDR1 SGHAT, CDR2 FQNNGV. CDR3 DNA sequence: TGTGCCAGCAGCGCAGGTGGGGACGGTGGCTACACCTTC. Translation: CASSAGGDGGYTF.

To note about this clonotype: Possible read error: a much larger clone is one base away. This chain connects TRBV5-4 to TRBJ2-5, with 7 bases fitting TRBD2. This CDR3 is 16 amino acids long. Germline trimming cut 2 bases from V and 4 bases from J; bases unmatched to any gene: 11. Per the germline V gene, CDR1 is SGHNT and CDR2 is YYREEE (reference sequence). CDR3 nucleotide sequence: TGTGCCAGCAGCTTAGGCCAGCGGGGTGAGGGAGAGACCCAGTACTTC. Translating it yields CASSLGQRGEGETQYF.

The sample holds many counts of this clonotype. This rearrangement joins TRBV2 to TRBJ2-6; D is unresolved. Germline V gene sequence: CDR1 SNHLY, CDR2 FYNNEI. Trimming cost V 2 bases and J 1 base, with 3 bases left between them. The CDR3 is 14 residues long. The DNA of the CDR3 is TGTGCCAGCAGTGAACCATCTGGGGCCAACGTCCTGACTTTC. This translates into CASSEPSGANVLTF.

The chain couples TRBV7-2 to TRBJ1-2; TRBD1 might be the D (5 bases). This CDR3 comprises 14 residues. Trimming removed 5 bases from V and 6 bases from J, with 16 bases in between. Germline V gene sequence: CDR1 SGHTA, CDR2 FQGNSA. CDR3 residues: CASSAFLGVHGYTF. Here the CDR3 DNA reads TGTGCCAGCAGCGCTTTCCTAGGGGTCCATGGCTACACCTTC.

Comments on this clonotype: Possible read error: a much larger clone is one base away. This rearrangement joins TRBV29-1 to TRBJ1-1; D uncertain. Germline V lookup: CDR1 SQVTM, CDR2 ANQGSEA. This CDR3 has 13 residues. Trimming pared 3 bases from V and 1 base from J, leaving 9 bases between. This chain's CDR3 is CSVDSGPNTEAFF. The CDR3 nucleotides are TGCAGCGTTGACAGTGGGCCGAACACTGAAGCTTTCTTT.

The gene calls are TRBV29-1 and TRBJ2-5; D gene ambiguous. The CDR3 sequence is 12 residues long. V shed 7 bases and J shed 5 bases, with 14 bases lying between them. Germline V gene lookup returns CDR1 SQVTM and CDR2 ANQGSEA. The CDR3: CSATGLGETQYF. The CDR3 bases are TGCAGCGCCACGGGCCTTGGGGAGACCCAGTACTTC.

This clonotype has a count of ten or more. This chain uses TRBV10-3 with TRBJ2-1; TRBD1 is a possible D gene (6 bases). V lost 0 bases, J lost 12 bases, and 9 bases lay in between. CDR1 is ENHRY, CDR2 SYGVKD, per germline. This CDR3 spans 12 amino acids. This CDR3 is CAISESDSLQFF. The CDR3 nucleotides read TGTGCCATCAGTGAGTCGGACAGTTTGCAGTTCTTC.

This clonotype has only a few counts. J is TRBJ1-1 and V is TRBV7-9; D not resolved. V was trimmed by 5 bases and J by 0 bases, leaving 13 bases between them. Germline V gives CDR1 SEHNR, CDR2 FQNEAQ (reference sequence). This CDR3 contains 15 residues. The CDR3 here is CASSGAAVMNTEAFF. In nucleotides, the CDR3 is TGTGCCAGCAGCGGTGCGGCAGTCATGAACACTGAAGCTTTCTTT.

This clonotype has at least ten counts. The V and J genes are TRBV29-1 and TRBJ1-1; 7 bases align to TRBD1. The CDR3 has 14 amino acids. Germline V CDR1 and CDR2: SQVTM, ANQGSEA. Trimming took 4 bases from V and 1 from J; bases not matched to a gene: 6. CDR3 nucleotide sequence: TGCAGCGTTGCCGGGACAGCCGAGAACACTGAAGCTTTCTTT. Its translation is CSVAGTAENTEAFF.

This chain connects TRBV5-5 to TRBJ2-7; D may be TRBD1 (5 bases). CDR1 and CDR2 from the germline V gene are SGHKS and YYEKEE (reference sequence). This CDR3 comprises 14 residues. With 3 bases removed from V and 2 bases from J, the gap between germline ends came to 12 bases. The chain's CDR3 is CASSWVTDTYEQYF. The CDR3 DNA reads as TGTGCCAGCAGCTGGGTGACAGACACCTACGAGCAGTACTTC.

The V gene is TRBV2, the J gene TRBJ2-1, with TRBD2 matching 9 bases. The CDR3 covers 15 residues. After removal of 3 bases from V and 6 bases from J, the junction contained 6 bases not matched to a gene. Germline CDR1 SNHLY, CDR2 FYNNEI. CDR3 DNA: TGTGCCAGCAGTGAGGAGGGTAGCGGGGGCAATGAGCAGTTCTTC. The encoded protein is CASSEEGSGGNEQFF.

This clonotype turned up a few times. The genes are TRBV3-1 and TRBJ2-7; TRBD2 matches 8 bases. Germline CDR1 LGHDT, CDR2 YNNKEL (reference sequence). The V gene end was trimmed by 2 bases and the J gene end by 6 bases; junction bases not matched to a gene: 3. There are 13 residues in the CDR3. As DNA, the CDR3 is TGTGCCAGCAGCCAACTGCTAGCGGGCGAGCAGTACTTC. Protein sequence: CASSQLLAGEQYF.

J is TRBJ1-4 and V is TRBV20-1; no clear D. V was pared by 6 bases and J by 7 bases, with 21 bases between. CDR1 DFQATT and CDR2 SNEGSKA come from the germline V gene (reference sequence). The CDR3 extends over 15 amino acids. The DNA of the CDR3 is TGCAGTGCAAAGCGCCAGGCGGATTGGGGTGAAAAACTGTTTTTT. Encoded protein: CSAKRQADWGEKLFF.